These 27 T cell receptor beta chains originate from one sample sequenced in a study of blood T cell repertoires in COVID-19. Assay: immunoSEQ multiplex PCR; the TCRdb copy retains only in-frame clones and omits some. This sample has around 210,000 clones; 65% to 90% occur once, and the top ten carry about 13%. The source material was peripheral blood. The receptors were gathered from a human donor in a cohort sampled during active COVID-19.

The gene calls are TRBV15 and TRBJ2-7, with 9 positions matching TRBD2. Germline CDR1 LNHNV, CDR2 YYDKDF (reference sequence). The CDR3 consists of 14 residues. V lost 6 bases to trimming and J lost 7 bases; unmatched junction nucleotides: 10. Here the CDR3 reads CATSGSSGSGEQYF. The CDR3 DNA follows: TGTGCCACCAGTGGCAGTAGCGGGAGTGGGGAGCAGTACTTC.

In its sample, this clone is hyperexpanded. The V gene is TRBV6-5, the J gene TRBJ1-1; TRBD1 aligns across 7 bases. The germline V gene has CDR1 MNHEY and CDR2 SVGAGI. The CDR3 runs to 13 residues. V lost 6 bases and J lost 4; bases outside the gene matches: 5. The CDR3 loop is CASRKQGSTEAFF. CDR3 DNA: TGTGCCAGCAGAAAACAGGGGTCCACTGAAGCTTTCTTT.

CDR3 DNA sequence: TGTGCCAGCAGCTTGGTAGGTACAGGAATGAACACTGAAGCTTTCTTT. It encodes CASSLVGTGMNTEAFF. The chain joins TRBV5-6 to TRBJ1-1; possibly TRBD1 for D (5 bases). V lost 0 bases, J lost 0 bases, and 12 bases lay in between. Per the germline V gene, CDR1 is SGHDT and CDR2 is YYEEEE. This CDR3 comprises 16 residues. Combining the CDR3 with reference TRBV5-6 and TRBJ1-1 gives the whole variable domain DAGVTQSPTHLIKTRGQQVTLRCSPKSGHDTVSWYQQALGQGPQFIFQYYEEEERQRGNFPDRFSGHQFPNYSSELNVNALLLGDSALYLCASSLVGTGMNTEAFFGQGTRLTVV.

The chain combines TRBV5-1 with TRBJ2-2, with 7 nucleotides matching TRBD1. This CDR3 comprises 15 residues. Germline lookup yields CDR1 SGHRS and CDR2 YFSETQ. V dropped 4 bases and J dropped 5; count of bases not matched to a gene: 8. CDR3 region: CASSPATGLTGELFF. The CDR3, as DNA: TGCGCCAGCAGCCCCGCGACAGGGTTGACCGGGGAGCTGTTTTTT.

The rearrangement joins TRBV12-3 or TRBV12-4 to TRBJ2-1; perhaps TRBD1 as D (5 bases). Deletions cut 5 bases from V and 6 bases from J, with 11 bases between. The CDR3 sequence is 13 residues long. CDR3 in amino acids: CASSPSTGNEQFF. The CDR3 DNA follows: TGTGCCAGCAGTCCATCAACAGGCAATGAGCAGTTCTTC.

This chain joins TRBV4-1 and TRBJ2-7; a weak D match, TRBD1 (5 bases). Germline assignment: CDR1 MGHRA and CDR2 YSYEKL. The CDR3 totals 15 residues. V gave up 0 bases and J gave up 0 bases, with 9 bases separating them. The DNA for the CDR3 is TGCGCCAGCAGCCAAGATGACAGCCGCTCCTACGAGCAGTACTTC. Its translation: CASSQDDSRSYEQYF.

The rearrangement joins TRBV7-9 to TRBJ2-7; a weak D match, TRBD1 (6 bases). CDR1 and CDR2 (germline): SEHNR, FQNEAQ (reference sequence). This CDR3 spans 12 amino acids. V was trimmed by 5 bases and J by 1 base, leaving 6 bases between them. In DNA form, the CDR3 reads TGTGCCAGCAGCGGACAGTCCTACGAGCAGTACTTC. Protein sequence: CASSGQSYEQYF.

The rearrangement links TRBV27 to TRBJ2-3; 7 bases agree with TRBD2. CDR1 is MNHEY, CDR2 SMNVEV, per germline (reference sequence). The V and J ends lost 5 bases and 0 bases, in that order; junction bases with no gene match: 26. The length of the CDR3 is 22 residues. CDR3 protein: CASSLPGRGVRSGIPSTDTQYF. For the CDR3, the DNA is TGTGCCAGCAGTCTCCCTGGTCGGGGGGTGAGGAGCGGGATACCAAGCACAGATACGCAGTATTTT.

This chain joins TRBV6-5 and TRBJ2-7; D perhaps matches TRBD2 (7 bases). From germline, CDR1 is MNHEY and CDR2 SVGAGI. V lost 6 bases to trimming and J lost 4 bases, with 16 bases between them. The CDR3 consists of 14 residues. In DNA form, the CDR3 reads TGTGCCAGCAGCCCCGGGGGGCAGAGGTACGAGCAGTACTTC. Translated: CASSPGGQRYEQYF.

J is TRBJ2-1 and V is TRBV12-3 or TRBV12-4; no reliable D call. The CDR3 is 12 amino acids. V was pared by 3 bases and J by 5 bases, with 5 bases between. CDR3 region: CASSFGDNEQFF. The DNA of the CDR3 is TGTGCCAGCAGTTTCGGAGACAATGAGCAGTTCTTC.

The chain is built from TRBV2 and TRBJ2-5; the D gene is possibly TRBD1 (6 bases). The V end lost 8 bases, the J end lost 2 bases, and 12 bases lay between the germline ends. The germline V gene encodes CDR1 SNHLY and CDR2 FYNNEI. The CDR3 runs to 13 residues. CDR3 region: CASVGRGQETQYF. The DNA for the CDR3 is TGTGCCAGCGTAGGCAGGGGTCAAGAGACCCAGTACTTC.

V gene TRBV19 combines with J gene TRBJ1-1; D unclear. V lost 10 bases and J lost 10, with 10 bases in between. Germline V gives CDR1 LNHDA, CDR2 SQIVND (reference sequence). The CDR3 length is 9 residues. This chain's CDR3 is CATNRVAFF. In DNA form, the CDR3 reads TGTGCCACTAATCGGGTAGCTTTCTTT.

The CDR3 nucleotides are TGTGCCAGCAGCCAGACGACTGGTACCTACGAGCAGTACTTC. Translating gives CASSQTTGTYEQYF. This chain uses TRBV14 with TRBJ2-7; D is ambiguous. This CDR3 has 14 residues. CDR1 and CDR2 from the germline V gene are SGHDN and FVKESK. V lost 3 bases and J lost 2, with 11 bases in between. The full variable domain, rest sourced from reference TRBV14 and TRBJ2-7, is EAGVTQFPSHSVIEKGQTVTLRCDPISGHDNLYWYRRVMGKEIKFLLHFVKESKQDESGMPNNRFLAERTGGTYSTLKVQPAELEDSGVYFCASSQTTGTYEQYFGPGTRLTVT.

The V and J genes are TRBV5-1 and TRBJ2-3; 10 bases fit TRBD2. The junction had 1 base not matched to a gene; V was cut back by 0 bases and J by 6 bases. CDR1 is SGHRS and CDR2 is YFSETQ in the germline V gene. This CDR3 has 14 amino acids. The CDR3 bases are TGCGCCAGCAGCTTGGGTAGCGGGAGGGATACGCAGTATTTT. This encodes CASSLGSGRDTQYF.

Note on this clone: Other DNA sequences within the sample encode an identical CDR3. The chain carries TRBV30 and TRBJ2-7, with TRBD2 matching 8 bases. With 0 bases clipped from V and 4 bases from J, the junction kept 5 bases outside the gene matches. Germline assignment: CDR1 GTSNPN and CDR2 SVGIG (reference sequence). This CDR3 region has 14 residues. This CDR3 reads CAWSVGAGGYEQYF. The DNA of the CDR3 is TGTGCCTGGAGTGTTGGGGCGGGGGGTTACGAGCAGTACTTC.

This clone was recorded only once. The CDR3 DNA reads as TGTGCCAGTAAGGGCGAGCGGGAGATCTTCGGGGAGCTGTTTTTT. Its protein product is CASKGEREIFGELFF. The rearrangement joins TRBV19 to TRBJ2-2; 8 nucleotides align to TRBD2. The CDR3 extends over 15 amino acids. The V and J ends lost 7 bases and 7 bases, in that order; junction bases with no gene match: 11. CDR1 and CDR2 from the germline V gene are LNHDA and SQIVND (reference sequence).

This clone appeared once. This rearrangement joins TRBV4-1 to TRBJ2-1; D is perhaps TRBD1 (5 bases). V lost 4 bases and J lost 6, with 16 bases in between. The CDR3 runs 15 residues. The germline CDR1 and CDR2 sequences are MGHRA and YSYEKL. Here the CDR3 reads CASSPARRDGNEQFF. The CDR3 DNA reads as TGCGCCAGCAGCCCAGCCCGCAGGGATGGCAATGAGCAGTTCTTC.

V and J are TRBV25-1 and TRBJ2-1; 9 positions match TRBD2. The CDR3 has 15 residues. Germline CDR1 and CDR2: MGHDK and SYGVNS. J lost 2 bases, V lost 3 bases, and 2 bases had no gene match. The CDR3 loop reads CASSDGGRAYNEQFF. DNA for the CDR3: TGTGCCAGCAGTGATGGCGGGAGGGCCTACAATGAGCAGTTCTTC.

The chain couples TRBV5-1 to TRBJ2-5, with unresolved D. The V end lost 2 bases, the J end lost 5 bases, and 4 bases lay between the germline ends. Germline values: CDR1 SGHRS, CDR2 YFSETQ. CDR3 length: 11 residues. CDR3 DNA: TGCGCCAGCAGCTTCCTCGAGACCCAGTACTTC. This translates into CASSFLETQYF.

This rearrangement joins TRBV6-5 to TRBJ2-7; 8 bases align to TRBD1. Losses at the gene ends were 2 bases for V and 7 bases for J; bases not matched to a gene: 10. This CDR3 contains 15 residues. Germline CDR1 MNHEY, CDR2 SVGAGI. The CDR3 spells CASSYERGQGREQYF. The CDR3 nucleotides are TGTGCCAGCAGTTACGAACGAGGACAGGGCCGGGAGCAGTACTTC.

The chain links TRBV10-1 to TRBJ2-1, with D hard to call. The CDR3 sequence is 17 residues long. Between the trimmed V and J ends, which lost 3 bases and 0 bases, there was a span of 15 bases. CDR1 WNHNN and CDR2 SYGVQD come from the germline V gene (reference sequence). As DNA, the CDR3 is TGCGCCAGCAGTGAACACTACCGAGGAAGCTCCTACAATGAGCAGTTCTTC. It translates to CASSEHYRGSSYNEQFF.

This clone was found once. This chain links TRBV25-1 with TRBJ2-3; TRBD2 matches 13 bases. The V segment lost 2 bases and the J segment 2 bases; nucleotides outside the gene matches: 7. The V gene's germline CDR1 is MGHDK and CDR2 SYGVNS. The CDR3 runs 18 residues. The CDR3 loop reads CASSEGLTSGRFTDTQYF. The CDR3 bases are TGTGCCAGCAGTGAAGGTCTGACTAGCGGGAGGTTCACAGATACGCAGTATTTT.

This chain connects TRBV28 to TRBJ2-1; TRBD2 agrees at 12 bases. V trimming: 6 bases; J trimming: 5 bases; junction bases outside the gene matches: 5. Germline loops: CDR1 MDHEN, CDR2 SYDVKM. This CDR3 comprises 15 residues. DNA of the CDR3: TGTGCCAGCAGGGGGACTAGCGGGCAAGACAATGAGCAGTTCTTC. It is translated as CASRGTSGQDNEQFF.

CDR3 amino acids: CASSYERGIYNEQFF. CDR3 in DNA: TGTGCCAGCAGTTACGAGCGGGGGATCTACAATGAGCAGTTCTTC. The rearrangement uses TRBV6-5 and TRBJ2-1, with 8 bases fitting TRBD2. The V gene end was trimmed by 2 bases and the J gene end by 3 bases; junction bases not matched to a gene: 3. Germline CDR1 reads MNHEY; CDR2 reads SVGAGI. The CDR3 totals 15 residues.

This chain connects TRBV7-9 to TRBJ1-1, with TRBD1 as a possible D gene (5 bases). The CDR3 runs to 14 residues. The V gene's germline CDR1 is SEHNR and CDR2 FQNEAQ (reference sequence). V was clipped by 8 bases and J by 0 bases, with 13 bases between them. DNA for the CDR3: TGTGCCAGCCTACCCAGGGAAATGAACACTGAAGCTTTCTTT. This codes for CASLPREMNTEAFF.

The CDR3 nucleotides read TGTGCCAGCAGTGACCCCTTCCACAATGAGCAGTTCTTC. The encoded protein is CASSDPFHNEQFF. The rearrangement links TRBV6-4 to TRBJ2-1; D is unresolved. V was pared by 2 bases and J by 5 bases, with 7 bases between. The CDR3 sequence is 13 residues long. CDR1 is MRHNA, CDR2 SNTAGT, per germline.

The chain has TRBV7-9 and TRBJ2-2; TRBD2 matches 14 bases. The length of the CDR3 is 16 residues. Germline CDR1 is SEHNR and CDR2 is FQNEAQ (reference sequence). V shed 5 bases and J 5 bases; nucleotides not matched to a gene: 4. The CDR3: CASSLRTSGRTGELFF. The CDR3 coding sequence is TGTGCCAGCAGCCTCCGGACTAGCGGGAGGACCGGGGAGCTGTTTTTT.